The 28 T cell receptor beta chains below were found in one sample sequenced in a study of post-analysis software for immune sequencing data. Their antigens remain unidentified. Findings and caveats of the study: Roughly 5 TRBV segments (TRBV5-6, TRBV5-1 and TRBV20-1 among them) occurred more frequently in patients than in controls.

cDNA libraries for TCR beta contained unique molecular identifiers. TCRdb used MiXCR to reprocess the PCR reads, holding one entry per CDR3 protein. Of fewer than 700,000 distinct CDR3 sequences in the sample, about 40% were seen once. Input material: blood. The receptors here all came from a girl aged 5-17 years with multiple sclerosis.

V gene TRBV6-6 combines with J gene TRBJ1-5, with D unclear. The CDR3 consists of 16 residues. V was trimmed by 2 bases and J by 1 base, leaving 12 bases between them. From germline, CDR1 is MNHNY and CDR2 SVGAGI (reference sequence). The CDR3 sequence is CASSYRPPDSNQPQHF. The DNA of the CDR3 is TGTGCCAGCAGTTACAGGCCACCAGACAGCAATCAGCCCCAGCATTTT.

This clonotype was seen a few times. J is TRBJ2-7 and V is TRBV29-1, with 8 bases matching TRBD1. The J call may be wrong; the DNA end is better matched by TRBJ2-5. The CDR3 covers 13 residues. Per the germline V gene, CDR1 is SQVTM and CDR2 is ANQGSEA. In DNA, the CDR3 is TGCAGCATGAAGGCAGGGGGCTTGGAGACCCAGTACTTC. Its protein product is CSMKAGGLETQYF.

V and J are TRBV27 and TRBJ2-7; D unresolved. This CDR3 has 14 residues. The ends were cut back, 3 bases at V and 3 bases at J, with 12 bases in the middle. The germline V gene has CDR1 MNHEY and CDR2 SMNVEV (reference sequence). CDR3 nucleotides: TGTGCCAGCAGTTTGCGAAAAGTGGGCTACGAGCAGTACTTC. Translated, it gives CASSLRKVGYEQYF.

This rearrangement joins TRBV20-1 to TRBJ2-3; TRBD2 agrees at 11 bases. CDR1 and CDR2 (germline): DFQATT, SNEGSKA (reference sequence). The CDR3 contains 15 residues. Trimming removed 1 base from V and 4 bases from J; junction bases left unmatched: 4. The CDR3 coding sequence is TGCAGTGCTAGAGGGACTAGCGGGTTGCCAGATACGCAGTATTTT. It encodes CSARGTSGLPDTQYF.

This clonotype was seen more than once but under ten times. The chain has TRBV10-2 and TRBJ2-7; perhaps TRBD2 as D (6 bases). This CDR3 contains 14 residues. The V gene's germline CDR1 is WSHSY and CDR2 SAAADI. Trimming took 6 bases from V and 2 from J, leaving 14 bases between them. The CDR3 DNA follows: TGCGCCAGCAGAGTATCGGGACTCCCCTACGAGCAGTACTTC. It encodes CASRVSGLPYEQYF.

The chain combines TRBV7-9 with TRBJ2-7; no clear D gene. Trimming shortened V by 5 bases and J by 6 bases, and 26 bases separated the two germline ends. Germline V gene sequence: CDR1 SEHNR, CDR2 FQNEAQ (reference sequence). The CDR3 sequence is 17 residues long. CDR3 sequence (DNA): TGTGCCAGCAGCGGCCCCCCCGACGCCTTATATACCTCCGAGCAGTACTTC. Its protein is CASSGPPDALYTSEQYF.

V gene TRBV20-1 combines with J gene TRBJ2-7, with 9 bases aligning to TRBD2. CDR3 length equals 15 residues. Germline trimming cut 5 bases from V and 3 bases from J; bases unmatched to any gene: 11. CDR1 is DFQATT and CDR2 is SNEGSKA in the germline V gene (reference sequence). The CDR3 bases are TGCAGTGCTCCGTTTGGTAGCGGGAGTGGCTACGAGCAGTACTTC. Residues: CSAPFGSGSGYEQYF.

The gene calls are TRBV21-1 and TRBJ2-1; the table's D call TRBD1 went unverified against the DNA. TRBV21-1 is a pseudogene. This CDR3 has 16 residues. The CDR3 loop is CASSKGRDRVYNEQFF. The CDR3 DNA follows: TGTGCCAGCAGCAAAGGCCGGGACAGGGTCTACAATGAGCAGTTCTTC.

This clonotype was seen more than once but under ten times. V usage is TRBV15 and J usage is TRBJ2-6; no clear D. Germline V gene lookup returns CDR1 LNHNV and CDR2 YYDKDF (reference sequence). The CDR3 has 15 residues. Deletions cut 0 bases from V and 2 bases from J, with 5 bases between. CDR3 coding DNA: TGTGCCACCAGCAGAGAACAAACTGGGGCCAACGTCCTGACTTTC. Translated: CATSREQTGANVLTF.

Remarks on this clonotype: The germline gene is not matched at one end of the junction; a read error may be the cause. The rearrangement joins TRBV7-9 to TRBJ1-2; D not resolved. Germline lookup yields CDR1 SEHNR and CDR2 FQNEAQ (reference sequence). The CDR3 consists of 13 residues. The CDR3 nucleotides read TGTGCCAGCACCTTAAGCAGAAACTATGGCTACACCTTC. Protein sequence: CASTLSRNYGYTF. Full variable domain (remainder filled in from reference TRBV7-9 and TRBJ1-2): DTGVSQNPRHKITKRGQNVTFRCDPISEHNRLYWYRQTLGQGPEFLTYFQNEAQLEKSRLLSDRFSAERPKGSFSTLEIQRTEQGDSAMYLCASTLSRNYGYTFGSGTRLTVV.

Ten or more counts support this clonotype. This chain joins TRBV15 and TRBJ2-5; possibly TRBD1 or TRBD2 for D (6 bases each). Looked up from germline, CDR1 is LNHNV and CDR2 is YYDKDF (reference sequence). The CDR3 runs to 20 residues. The V and J ends lost 0 bases and 5 bases respectively, with 28 bases between them. This CDR3 is CATSRDRGRGLARGWETQYF. The CDR3 DNA reads TGTGCCACCAGCAGAGATAGAGGTCGGGGGCTAGCGAGGGGTTGGGAGACCCAGTACTTC.

This rearrangement joins TRBV4-1 to TRBJ2-1; 9 nucleotides match TRBD2. The germline gives CDR1 MGHRA, CDR2 YSYEKL. V lost 1 base and J lost 7; bases outside the gene matches: 5. The length of the CDR3 is 15 residues. The CDR3 loop is CASSQGAGGVNEQFF. CDR3 nucleotides: TGCGCCAGCAGCCAAGGAGCGGGAGGAGTTAATGAGCAGTTCTTC.

This chain connects TRBV20-1 to TRBJ2-3; TRBD2 matches 9 bases. Germline CDR1 is DFQATT and CDR2 is SNEGSKA (reference sequence). V was pared by 0 bases and J by 10 bases, with 11 bases of the junction left unmatched. This CDR3 is built from 15 residues. CDR3 amino acids: CSARDPRTSARAQYF. The DNA for the CDR3 is TGCAGTGCTAGAGATCCGAGGACTAGCGCGCGGGCGCAGTATTTT.

This clonotype has only a few counts. The chain couples TRBV5-1 to TRBJ1-2; 8 bases are a match to TRBD1. The length of the CDR3 is 14 residues. Germline lookup yields CDR1 SGHRS and CDR2 YFSETQ. Trimming at V came to 4 bases and at J to 7 bases, leaving 9 bases not matched to a gene. The CDR3 protein is CASSPDRGGSGYTF. The CDR3 coding sequence is TGCGCCAGCAGCCCCGACAGGGGAGGGTCTGGCTACACCTTC.

The chain couples TRBV5-1 to TRBJ2-5; 9 bases match TRBD1. The J call may be incorrect, as the DNA end agrees better with TRBJ2-7. CDR1 and CDR2 from the germline V gene are SGHRS and YFSETQ. The CDR3 is 16 residues long. The CDR3 coding sequence is TGCGCCAGCAGCGTAAGGGCCGGGACAGGGATTTACGAGCAGTACTTC. It translates to CASSVRAGTGIYEQYF.

The chain employs TRBV5-5 and TRBJ2-5, with D perhaps matching TRBD2 (6 bases). This CDR3 spans 16 amino acids. Trimming took off 4 bases at V and 3 bases at J, with 19 bases between the two ends. Germline-derived CDR1 and CDR2 are SGHKS and YYEKEE (reference sequence). The CDR3 protein is CASSLFIDRTKETQYF. The CDR3 nucleotides read TGTGCCAGCAGCCTCTTTATAGATCGGACTAAAGAGACCCAGTACTTC.

The chain combines TRBV4-1 with TRBJ2-2; D gene ambiguous. With 2 bases removed from V and 3 bases from J, the gap between germline ends came to 7 bases. The CDR3 runs 14 residues. Germline V lookup: CDR1 MGHRA, CDR2 YSYEKL. CDR3 nucleotide sequence: TGCGCCAGCAGCCAAAAACGCTACACCGGGGAGCTGTTTTTT. Translating it yields CASSQKRYTGELFF.

V gene TRBV11-3 combines with J gene TRBJ2-3, with 11 bases fitting TRBD2. The CDR3 totals 16 residues. Germline V gene sequence: CDR1 SGHNT, CDR2 YENEEA. V shed 3 bases, J shed 2 bases, and the junction held 4 bases outside the gene matches. The CDR3: CASSLASGGYTDTQYF. For the CDR3, the DNA is TGTGCCAGCAGCTTGGCTAGCGGGGGGTACACAGATACGCAGTATTTT.

This clonotype was picked up a small number of times. The rearrangement joins TRBV10-3 to TRBJ2-6; D is unclear. This CDR3 is built from 14 residues. Germline CDR1 and CDR2: ENHRY and SYGVKD. The V and J ends lost 1 base and 2 bases respectively, with 3 bases between them. CDR3 protein: CAISEWAGANVLTF. The CDR3, as DNA: TGTGCCATCAGTGAGTGGGCTGGGGCCAACGTCCTGACTTTC.

The chain links TRBV9 to TRBJ2-3; either TRBD1 or TRBD2 may fit D (5 bases each). The germline V and J ends were trimmed by 0 bases and 3 bases, with 11 bases remaining between them. Germline V gene data show CDR1 as SGDLS and CDR2 as YYNGEE. This CDR3 spans 15 amino acids. CDR3 sequence reads: CASSVEEGETDTQYF. CDR3 in DNA: TGTGCCAGCAGCGTAGAAGAAGGGGAGACAGATACGCAGTATTTT.

This clonotype was counted between two and nine times. The chain employs TRBV6-6 and TRBJ2-1; 10 nucleotides match TRBD2. The CDR3 extends over 17 amino acids. The V and J ends lost 4 bases and 3 bases, in that order; junction bases with no gene match: 9. Per germline, CDR1 MNHNY and CDR2 SVGAGI (reference sequence). The CDR3 DNA reads TGTGCCAGCAGTTTTTCCAACCTAGCGGGGGTCTACAATGAGCAGTTCTTC. Translated: CASSFSNLAGVYNEQFF.

The V and J genes are TRBV5-1 and TRBJ2-6; D might be TRBD1 (5 bases). Between the trimmed V and J ends, which lost 0 bases and 2 bases, there was a span of 9 bases. The CDR3 runs to 16 residues. Germline V gene data show CDR1 as SGHRS and CDR2 as YFSETQ. CDR3 nucleotides: TGCGCCAGCAGCTTGGCCCAGGGCGCTGGGGCCAACGTCCTGACTTTC. This codes for CASSLAQGAGANVLTF.

This chain links TRBV4-1 with TRBJ2-5; 8 nucleotides align to TRBD2. Germline assignment: CDR1 MGHRA and CDR2 YSYEKL. The CDR3 covers 14 residues. Unmatched junction bases numbered 6, after V lost 4 bases and J lost 5 bases. The CDR3 spells CASSPGRARETQYF. The CDR3 bases are TGCGCCAGCAGCCCCGGGAGGGCCCGGGAGACCCAGTACTTC.

This clonotype was seen more than once but under ten times. The rearrangement joins TRBV5-1 to TRBJ2-1, with 9 bases aligning to TRBD1. Germline V CDR1 and CDR2: SGHRS, YFSETQ. The CDR3 extends over 18 amino acids. With 0 bases clipped from V and 0 bases from J, the junction kept 7 bases outside the gene matches. CDR3 in DNA: TGCGCCAGCAGCTTGGTACAGGGGGCGGTATCCTCCTACAATGAGCAGTTCTTC. Its protein is CASSLVQGAVSSYNEQFF.

V and J are TRBV7-8 and TRBJ2-7; TRBD1 is a possible D gene (6 bases). The CDR3 contains 13 residues. V lost 4 bases and J lost 2, with 9 bases in between. Per the germline V gene, CDR1 is SGHVS and CDR2 is FQNEAQ. In DNA, the CDR3 is TGTGCCAGCAGCTCCTGGGACACCTACGAGCAGTACTTC. Protein: CASSSWDTYEQYF.

The chain combines TRBV18 with TRBJ1-2; 7 bases are a match to TRBD1. From germline, CDR1 is KGHSH and CDR2 LQKENI. The junction had 10 bases not matched to a gene; V was cut back by 2 bases and J by 4 bases. The CDR3 has 16 residues. CDR3 residues: CASSPSGTDTLYGYTF. The CDR3 nucleotides read TGTGCCAGCTCACCATCGGGGACAGACACGCTCTATGGCTACACCTTC.

In its sample, this clonotype was seen a few times. The chain recombines TRBV29-1 with TRBJ1-1, with unresolved D. V lost 7 bases and J 10 bases, leaving 19 bases between the germline ends. The CDR3 consists of 12 residues. Germline V CDR1 and CDR2: SQVTM, ANQGSEA. The CDR3 spells CSALDPVPGAFF. In nucleotides, the CDR3 is TGCAGCGCTCTGGACCCTGTCCCGGGAGCTTTCTTT.

The chain recombines TRBV27 with TRBJ2-7; TRBD2 might be the D (5 bases). The germline V gene has CDR1 MNHEY and CDR2 SMNVEV (reference sequence). The CDR3 extends over 16 amino acids. Trimming cost V 10 bases and J 6 bases, with 28 bases left between them. The CDR3 region has the DNA TGTGCCAACAGACCTTTAAGTTTGGCCCTAGCTGCCGAGCAGTACTTC. Encoded protein: CANRPLSLALAAEQYF.